The 12 T cell receptor beta chains below were found in one sample sequenced in a study of CD8+ T cells in alopecia areata. As the sequencing template, cDNA was produced by extracting RNA and reverse transcribing it. This table comes from immunoSEQ multiplex PCR, and its TCRdb copy is limited to in-frame clones, with some not included. The data show approximately 180,000 clones, almost 65% seen once. The sequences come from CD4+ T cells sorted from blood, collected at week 0. The source is a human donor with alopecia areata.

This rearrangement joins TRBV30 to TRBJ2-3, with 7 bases lining up with TRBD2. This CDR3 is 14 amino acids long. The germline V gene has CDR1 GTSNPN and CDR2 SVGIG (reference sequence). J gave up 4 bases and V 4 bases, and 8 bases lay outside the gene matches. This chain's CDR3 is CAWTHGTNSDTQYF. The CDR3 DNA reads as TGTGCCTGGACCCACGGGACTAACTCAGATACGCAGTATTTT.

The genes are TRBV10-2 and TRBJ2-4; possibly TRBD1 for D (6 bases). CDR1 is WSHSY and CDR2 is SAAADI in the germline V gene. The CDR3 has 13 amino acids. Trimming took 2 bases from V and 9 from J, leaving 11 bases between them. The CDR3 coding sequence is TGCGCCAGCAGTGAGAACAGGGACGCCATTCAGTACTTC. This encodes CASSENRDAIQYF.

This sequence joins TRBV6-1 and TRBJ1-2; TRBD1 is a possible D gene (6 bases). Germline values: CDR1 MNHNS, CDR2 SASEGT. Trimming removed 7 bases at V and 7 bases at J, with 22 bases between. This CDR3 has 15 amino acids. For the CDR3, the DNA is TGTGCCAGCAATGGCTTCAGCCAGGGGACGGGTGGCTACACCTTC. Residues: CASNGFSQGTGGYTF.

The J gene is TRBJ1-2, the V gene TRBV13; D ambiguous. The V end lost 5 bases, the J end lost 5 bases, and 12 bases lay between the germline ends. CDR3 length equals 13 residues. Germline CDR1 PRHDT, CDR2 FYEKMQ (reference sequence). The DNA of the CDR3 is TGTGCCAGCAGCCTCACCTCGGGGTATGGCTACACCTTC. It translates to CASSLTSGYGYTF.

The chain has TRBV10-3 and TRBJ1-2; D possibly corresponds to TRBD1 (5 bases). Germline V lookup: CDR1 ENHRY, CDR2 SYGVKD. The V and J ends lost 0 bases and 2 bases respectively, with 10 bases between them. This CDR3 contains 15 residues. The CDR3: CAISESQGVNYGYTF. CDR3 nucleotides: TGTGCCATCAGTGAGTCTCAGGGTGTAAACTATGGCTACACCTTC.

This clone turned up a few times. The gene calls are TRBV29-1 and TRBJ1-5, with D hard to call. Germline values: CDR1 SQVTM, CDR2 ANQGSEA. The CDR3 runs to 13 residues. Trimming took 5 bases from V and 3 from J, leaving 11 bases between them. The CDR3 loop is CSVQGQINQPQHF. The DNA of the CDR3 is TGCAGCGTTCAAGGGCAGATCAATCAGCCCCAGCATTTT.

This chain links TRBV9 with TRBJ1-1, with D possibly being TRBD1 (6 bases). V gave up 4 bases and J gave up 4 bases, with 20 bases separating them. The length of the CDR3 is 16 residues. Germline loops: CDR1 SGDLS, CDR2 YYNGEE. The CDR3 reads CASSLGSGQLPTEAFF. The DNA for the CDR3 is TGTGCCAGCAGCTTAGGATCCGGACAGTTACCCACTGAAGCTTTCTTT. Full variable domain (rest looked up from reference TRBV9 and TRBJ1-1): DSGVTQTPKHLITATGQRVTLRCSPRSGDLSVYWYQQSLDQGLQFLIQYYNGEERAKGNILERFSAQQFPDLHSELNLSSLELGDSALYFCASSLGSGQLPTEAFFGQGTRLTVV.

The sample holds a few counts of this clone. V gene TRBV7-2 combines with J gene TRBJ1-4; no clear D gene. CDR1 is SGHTA and CDR2 is FQGNSA in the germline V gene. This CDR3 is built from 18 residues. V lost 5 bases to trimming and J lost 2 bases, with 21 bases between them. In DNA form, the CDR3 reads TGTGCCAGCAGCCCCGCGCGGGTGGGTTTTGTCACTAATGAAAAACTGTTTTTT. It encodes CASSPARVGFVTNEKLFF.

The J gene is TRBJ2-1, the V gene TRBV6-1; 8 bases align to TRBD2. CDR1 is MNHNS, CDR2 SASEGT, per germline. The CDR3 consists of 15 residues. Trimming took 1 base from V and 2 from J; bases not matched to a gene: 1. DNA for the CDR3: TGTGCCAGCAGTGAAGAAGCGGGGGCCTACAATGAGCAGTTCTTC. Protein product: CASSEEAGAYNEQFF.

The table lists this clone with a few counts. The rearrangement joins TRBV30 to TRBJ1-1; 9 nucleotides match TRBD1. Germline values: CDR1 GTSNPN, CDR2 SVGIG (reference sequence). This CDR3 comprises 13 residues. Unmatched junction bases numbered 8, after V lost 7 bases and J lost 5 bases. The CDR3 DNA follows: TGTGCCTCTAACAGGGGGCCAAGGACTGAAGCTTTCTTT. Encoded protein: CASNRGPRTEAFF.

J is TRBJ2-3 and V is TRBV7-2, with 12 positions matching TRBD2. Germline CDR1 SGHTA, CDR2 FQGNSA. The length of the CDR3 is 18 residues. Germline trimming cut 3 bases from V and 2 bases from J; bases unmatched to any gene: 9. The CDR3 spells CASSFPRLAGALTDTQYF. The CDR3 bases are TGTGCCAGCAGCTTCCCCCGACTAGCGGGGGCCCTCACAGATACGCAGTATTTT. The full variable domain, completed using reference TRBV7-2 and TRBJ2-3, is GAGVSQSPSNKVTEKGKDVELRCDPISGHTALYWYRQSLGQGLEFLIYFQGNSAPDKSGLPSDRFSAERTGGSVSTLTIQRTQQEDSAVYLCASSFPRLAGALTDTQYFGPGTRLTVL.

The sample holds one count of this clone. V gene TRBV2 combines with J gene TRBJ2-5; no definite D call. Germline CDR1 and CDR2: SNHLY and FYNNEI. The CDR3 loop spans 12 amino acids. Trimming took 1 base from V and 2 from J, leaving 2 bases between them. CDR3 sequence: CASSEEQETQYF. The CDR3 bases are TGTGCCAGCAGTGAAGAGCAAGAGACCCAGTACTTC.